The next 20 T cell receptor beta chains were all read from a single sample in a study of spatial heterogeneity in lung cancer (dated by TCRdb to the late 2010s). General conclusions and limits of the study: The number of expanded intratumoral alpha and beta TCRs correlated with the tumor nonsynonymous mutation count.

The time point label on this specimen signifies: sample taken at primary tumor resection. Libraries were constructed by 5' RACE. The sample was run on a NextSeq 500. TCRdb cleaned the public reads at Q25 with fastp, built clones with MiXCR and kept in-frame beta chains. Identical CDR3 proteins give one entry, which carries the most common genes and DNA. Within this sample are some 8,700 distinct CDR3 sequences, with about an eighth of them counted one time only. The ten largest clonotypes hold about 11% of the sample. These receptors lack a known antigen. The sample in question was lung tumor tissue, obtained at surgery. These receptors were collected from a male donor with early-stage non-small cell lung cancer.

This clonotype has a count of ten or more. The size of this beta chain means little, since it is a stray read in a library made for alpha chains. This chain links TRBV6-2 or TRBV6-3 with TRBJ2-4; TRBD2 aligns across 8 bases. The germline V gene encodes CDR1 MNHEY and CDR2 SVGEGT. The CDR3 runs 16 residues. Trimming took 2 bases from V and 3 from J; bases not matched to a gene: 6. CDR3 region: CASSYESGGYKNIQYF. CDR3 DNA sequence: TGTGCCAGCAGTTACGAGAGCGGGGGCTACAAAAACATTCAGTACTTC.

This clonotype was seen ten or more times. Being off target in a library aimed at alpha chains, this beta chain has a size of little meaning. V and J are TRBV7-2 and TRBJ1-5; unclear D gene. The germline CDR1 and CDR2 sequences are SGHTA and FQGNSA. This CDR3 spans 17 amino acids. V dropped 1 base and J dropped 2 bases, with 15 bases sitting between them. The CDR3 here is CASSLDPDITGNQPQHF. The CDR3 region has the DNA TGTGCCAGCAGCTTAGACCCCGACATCACTGGCAATCAGCCCCAGCATTTT.

This clonotype was seen at least ten times. In a library made to pick up alpha chains, this beta chain is a stray read with a size that means little. The chain recombines TRBV5-4 with TRBJ1-4; possibly TRBD1 for D (5 bases). CDR1 and CDR2 from the germline V gene are SGHNT and YYREEE (reference sequence). V gave up 6 bases and J gave up 3 bases, with 15 bases separating them. CDR3 length equals 15 residues. The CDR3 region is CASTESQGANEKLFF. DNA for the CDR3: TGTGCCAGCACCGAATCCCAGGGAGCTAATGAAAAACTGTTTTTT.

By share, this clonotype ranks as medium-sized. For a library built for alpha chains, this beta chain is a stray read; little rests on its size. The chain recombines TRBV7-2 with TRBJ2-4, with TRBD2 matching over 11 bases. This CDR3 comprises 19 residues. Per germline, CDR1 SGHTA and CDR2 FQGNSA. V lost 1 base and J lost 3; bases outside the gene matches: 11. The CDR3 bases are TGTGCCAGCAGCTTAGTTGTAGCGGGAGGGCCATCCAGCAAAAACATTCAGTACTTC. It codes for CASSLVVAGGPSSKNIQYF.

A word on this clonotype: This beta chain was picked up by a library intended for alpha chains and is off target, so its count carries little meaning. The chain joins TRBV10-3 to TRBJ2-3, with D maybe TRBD1 (5 bases). The V and J ends lost 2 bases and 5 bases respectively, with 11 bases between them. Germline loops: CDR1 ENHRY, CDR2 SYGVKD. CDR3 length: 14 amino acids. CDR3: CAISEQGGQDTQYF. DNA of the CDR3: TGTGCCATCAGTGAGCAGGGTGGTCAAGATACGCAGTATTTT.

By its share, this clonotype is medium-sized. This beta chain lies outside the target of a library built for alpha chains; its clone size means little. This chain joins TRBV6-2 or TRBV6-3 and TRBJ2-2; 7 bases align to TRBD1. Germline CDR1 MNHEY, CDR2 SVGEGT. The CDR3 runs 15 residues. The J segment lost 3 bases and the V segment lost 1 base, leaving 2 bases of the junction unmatched. The CDR3 spells CASSYLTGYTGELFF. For the CDR3, the DNA is TGTGCCAGCAGTTACTTGACAGGGTACACCGGGGAGCTGTTTTTT.

In its sample, this clonotype is medium-sized. Since it is a stray read in a library aimed at alpha chains, this beta chain has a size that is not meaningful. This chain joins TRBV9 and TRBJ1-1; a weak D match, TRBD1 (5 bases). V was cut by 0 bases and J by 6 bases, with 15 bases left in between. Germline V CDR1 and CDR2: SGDLS, YYNGEE. This CDR3 spans 15 amino acids. Here the CDR3 reads CASSVGRGGLAEAFF. CDR3 nucleotides: TGTGCCAGCAGCGTAGGAAGGGGTGGGTTAGCTGAAGCTTTCTTT.

This clonotype is medium-sized (0.01 to 0.1%). The library was designed around alpha chains, so this beta chain is a stray read whose abundance carries little weight. V usage is TRBV6-1 and J usage is TRBJ2-3, with D perhaps assigned TRBD1 or TRBD2 (6 bases each). V lost 6 bases, J lost 4 bases, and 14 bases lay in between. The germline V gene encodes CDR1 MNHNS and CDR2 SASEGT. This CDR3 has 14 residues. In DNA, the CDR3 is TGTGCCAGCAGCAGGGGAGGTGAGGCAGATACGCAGTATTTT. Its translation: CASSRGGEADTQYF.

By frequency in the sample, this clonotype is medium-sized (0.01 to 0.1%). This beta chain is an off-target read within a library intended for alpha chains, so its frequency means little. The chain combines TRBV28 with TRBJ2-2; D uncertain. The CDR3 runs 12 residues. Germline assignment: CDR1 MDHEN and CDR2 SYDVKM. V was trimmed by 5 bases and J by 8 bases, leaving 9 bases between them. The CDR3 spells CASSLPVGELFF. CDR3 DNA sequence: TGTGCCAGCAGTCTCCCCGTAGGGGAGCTGTTTTTT.

This clonotype rates as medium-sized. This beta chain came through as a stray read in a library set up for alpha chains, and its size says little. In DNA, the CDR3 is TGTGCCAGCAGCTTAGGCGGGAGGTCCTACGAGCAGTACTTC. It codes for CASSLGGRSYEQYF. The chain uses TRBV7-9 and TRBJ2-7; 8 nucleotides line up with TRBD2. J was trimmed by 1 base and V by 1 base; bases with no gene match: 0. Germline assignment: CDR1 SEHNR and CDR2 FQNEAQ (reference sequence). CDR3 length: 14 residues.

This clonotype was seen repeatedly, ten times or more. This beta chain appears as a stray read in a library generated for alpha chains; its size is not informative. The rearrangement uses TRBV15 and TRBJ2-6, with D possibly matching TRBD1 (6 bases). CDR1 and CDR2 (germline): LNHNV, YYDKDF (reference sequence). V shed 0 bases and J shed 3 bases, with 18 bases lying between them. This CDR3 comprises 19 residues. The CDR3 loop reads CATSRDPQPTGRGANVLTF. The CDR3 DNA follows: TGTGCCACCAGCAGAGATCCCCAACCCACAGGGCGTGGGGCCAACGTCCTGACTTTC.

This clonotype was recorded only once. A library prepared for alpha chains yielded this beta chain as an off-target read; its size is of little meaning. The chain employs TRBV13 and TRBJ2-3; the D gene is possibly TRBD2 (7 bases). CDR1 and CDR2 from the germline V gene are PRHDT and FYEKMQ (reference sequence). Trimming took 4 bases from V and 2 from J, leaving 13 bases between them. The CDR3 has 15 amino acids. Here the CDR3 reads CASSSRGPPTDTQYF. The DNA of the CDR3 is TGTGCCAGCAGCTCGCGGGGGCCCCCCACAGATACGCAGTATTTT.

This clonotype was recorded many times. A library made for alpha chains picked up this beta chain off target, so its size means little. V is TRBV2 and J is TRBJ2-5; unclear D gene. This CDR3 is built from 12 residues. Germline V gene sequence: CDR1 SNHLY, CDR2 FYNNEI. V was clipped by 0 bases and J by 5 bases, with 4 bases between them. The CDR3 DNA sequence: TGTGCCAGCAGTGAAGCTGGCGAGACCCAGTACTTC. Encoded protein: CASSEAGETQYF.

This clonotype was counted at least ten times. Within a library made for alpha chains, this beta chain is off target, and its count is uninformative. The chain uses TRBV27 and TRBJ2-1; 7 bases agree with TRBD2. Germline V gene lookup returns CDR1 MNHEY and CDR2 SMNVEV (reference sequence). V lost 6 bases to trimming and J lost 9 bases; unmatched junction nucleotides: 14. The CDR3 covers 15 residues. The CDR3 nucleotides read TGTGCCAGCAGCCTAATGGGCGGGAGCAGAGGTGAGCAGTTCTTC. Protein product: CASSLMGGSRGEQFF.

This clonotype has ten or more counts. This beta chain slipped into a library made for alpha chains as a stray read, so its size is not meaningful. This chain links TRBV7-8 with TRBJ2-7; 8 nucleotides line up with TRBD2. The CDR3 totals 16 residues. Germline V gene sequence: CDR1 SGHVS, CDR2 FQNEAQ. The ends lost 7 bases at V and 3 bases at J; junction bases unmatched: 14. CDR3 region: CASTSVSSGKVYEQYF. The CDR3 coding sequence is TGTGCCAGCACCTCTGTAAGTAGCGGGAAGGTCTACGAGCAGTACTTC.

This clonotype came up many times. In a library made to pick up alpha chains, this beta chain is a stray read with a size that means little. The chain has TRBV5-1 and TRBJ2-4; D is perhaps TRBD1 (6 bases). Trimming took off 3 bases at V and 1 base at J, with 11 bases between the two ends. The germline V gene has CDR1 SGHRS and CDR2 YFSETQ. The CDR3 totals 15 residues. The CDR3 loop reads CASSSQGFAKNIQYF. In nucleotides, the CDR3 is TGCGCCAGCAGCTCACAGGGCTTTGCCAAAAACATTCAGTACTTC.

This clonotype was counted many times. This beta chain lies outside the target of a library built for alpha chains; its clone size means little. The V gene is TRBV28, the J gene TRBJ1-2, with 7 bases aligning to TRBD1. Germline trimming cut 4 bases from V and 1 base from J; bases unmatched to any gene: 3. Germline loops: CDR1 MDHEN, CDR2 SYDVKM. CDR3 length: 14 amino acids. CDR3 loop: CASSSDRYNYGYTF. The CDR3 DNA is TGTGCCAGCAGTTCGGACAGGTATAACTATGGCTACACCTTC.

This clonotype was detected ten times or more. Since it is a stray read in a library aimed at alpha chains, this beta chain has a size that is not meaningful. The genes are TRBV30 and TRBJ2-5; TRBD2 matches 8 bases. Germline V gene data show CDR1 as GTSNPN and CDR2 as SVGIG (reference sequence). This CDR3 region has 16 residues. The V segment lost 3 bases and the J segment 3 bases; nucleotides outside the gene matches: 12. The CDR3 nucleotides read TGTGCCTGGAGGACATACAGAGCGGGAGTAGAAGAGACCCAGTACTTC. This encodes CAWRTYRAGVEETQYF.

This clonotype was found many times. This beta chain is an unintended read in a library built for alpha chains; its size means little. The chain couples TRBV28 to TRBJ1-3; D gene uncertain. V was pared by 5 bases and J by 0 bases, with 11 bases between. CDR3 size: 15 residues. Per the germline V gene, CDR1 is MDHEN and CDR2 is SYDVKM. The CDR3 reads CASSRVGISGNTIYF. CDR3 bases: TGTGCCAGCAGTCGAGTCGGAATCTCTGGAAACACCATATATTTT.

This clonotype was seen many times. Found in a library prepared for alpha chains, this beta chain is an off-target read, and its abundance has little meaning. The gene calls are TRBV28 and TRBJ2-1, with TRBD2 as a possible D gene (5 bases). The CDR3 extends over 16 amino acids. Germline lookup yields CDR1 MDHEN and CDR2 SYDVKM. V lost 1 base and J lost 0, with 10 bases in between. The CDR3 loop reads CASSLFGVSSYNEQFF. As DNA, the CDR3 is TGTGCCAGCAGTTTATTCGGGGTTAGCTCCTACAATGAGCAGTTCTTC.